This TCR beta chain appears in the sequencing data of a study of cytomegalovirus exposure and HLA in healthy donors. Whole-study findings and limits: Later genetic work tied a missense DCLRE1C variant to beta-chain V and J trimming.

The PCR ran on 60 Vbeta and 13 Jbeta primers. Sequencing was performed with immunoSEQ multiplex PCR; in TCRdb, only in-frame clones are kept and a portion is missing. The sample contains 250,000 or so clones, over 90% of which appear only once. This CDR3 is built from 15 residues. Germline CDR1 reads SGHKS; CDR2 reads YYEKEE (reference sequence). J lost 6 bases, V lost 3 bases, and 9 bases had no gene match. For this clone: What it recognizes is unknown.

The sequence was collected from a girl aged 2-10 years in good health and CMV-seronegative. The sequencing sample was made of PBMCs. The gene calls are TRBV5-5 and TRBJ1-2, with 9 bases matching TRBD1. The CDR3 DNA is TGTGCCAGCAGCTCTACAGGGGGCGCGGAGGATGGCTACACCTTC. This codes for CASSSTGGAEDGYTF.